A selection of T cell receptor beta chains follows, all from one sample in a study of radiotherapy plus CTLA-4 blockade in lung cancer. TCRdb keeps only in-frame clones here, not all; method: immunoSEQ multiplex PCR. The repertoire holds 65,000 to 95,000 clones, approximately 86% seen once, with around 0.85% in the top ten. The source was peripheral blood, collected from a patient treated with radiotherapy plus ipilimumab. The receptors shown here come from a human donor with non-small cell lung cancer who had stable disease on radiotherapy plus ipilimumab. CDR3s include the opening cysteine and the closing phenylalanine or tryptophan. The order of the fields is D gene, V gene, J gene, clone size, CDR3 DNA, CDR3 protein. The D gene is left open where the match is weak. Clone size is shown for a subset of rows, as once, few, many or a class of expanded clone.

d_gene: NA; v_gene: TRBV5-1; j_gene: TRBJ1-6; abundance: NA; CDR3nt: TGCGCCAGCAGCTCCACGGGTTCACCCCTCCACTTT; CDR3aa: CASSSTGSPLHF
d_gene: NA; v_gene: TRBV18; j_gene: TRBJ2-5; abundance: NA; CDR3nt: TGTGCCAGCTCGCTGGGGGTCCAAGAGACCCAGTACTTC; CDR3aa: CASSLGVQETQYF
d_gene: TRBD1; v_gene: TRBV19; j_gene: TRBJ1-2; abundance: NA; CDR3nt: TGTGCCAGTAGTGTACAGGGGGCTAACTATGGCTACACCTTC; CDR3aa: CASSVQGANYGYTF
d_gene: NA; v_gene: TRBV7-9; j_gene: TRBJ2-7; abundance: NA; CDR3nt: TGTGCCAGCAGCCCCACCGAAAGCCCGGAGCGAAGGGGGGAGCAGTACTTC; CDR3aa: CASSPTESPERRGEQYF
d_gene: NA; v_gene: TRBV29-1; j_gene: TRBJ2-5; abundance: NA; CDR3nt: TGCAGCGTCGTTGGGCCCTTAGAGACCCAGTACTTC; CDR3aa: CSVVGPLETQYF
d_gene: TRBD1; v_gene: TRBV19; j_gene: TRBJ1-6; abundance: NA; CDR3nt: TGTGCCATCAGGGGGCAGGGCACCTCTAATTCACCCCTCCACTTT; CDR3aa: CAIRGQGTSNSPLHF
d_gene: TRBD2; v_gene: TRBV7-2; j_gene: TRBJ2-2; abundance: NA; CDR3nt: TGTGCCAGCAGCTTAGAGAGACTAGCGGACTTCACCGGGGAGCTGTTTTTT; CDR3aa: CASSLERLADFTGELFF
d_gene: NA; v_gene: TRBV6-5; j_gene: TRBJ1-6; abundance: NA; CDR3nt: TGTGCCAGCAGCCTCGGACCAAAGCGAGCCCTCCACTTT; CDR3aa: CASSLGPKRALHF
d_gene: NA; v_gene: TRBV9; j_gene: TRBJ2-1; abundance: NA; CDR3nt: TGTGCCAGCAGCGCCCGGCAGGGGTATGCTCTGATGAATGAGCAGTTCTTC; CDR3aa: CASSARQGYALMNEQFF
d_gene: NA; v_gene: TRBV18; j_gene: TRBJ2-2; abundance: NA; CDR3nt: TGTGCCAGCTCACCCGACTCGAACACCGGGGAGCTGTTTTTT; CDR3aa: CASSPDSNTGELFF
d_gene: NA; v_gene: TRBV10-1; j_gene: TRBJ2-4; abundance: NA; CDR3nt: NA; CDR3aa: CASSENFGAGNIQYF
d_gene: TRBD1; v_gene: TRBV5-5; j_gene: TRBJ2-7; abundance: once; CDR3nt: TGTGCCAGCAGCAAGGACAGGGGGCGCGAGCAGTACTTC; CDR3aa: CASSKDRGREQYF
d_gene: TRBD1; v_gene: TRBV7-8; j_gene: TRBJ2-2; abundance: few; CDR3nt: TGTGCCAGCAGCCCAGATGACAGGGGGAACACCGGGGAGCTGTTTTTT; CDR3aa: CASSPDDRGNTGELFF
d_gene: NA; v_gene: TRBV7-2; j_gene: TRBJ1-1; abundance: few; CDR3nt: TGTGCCAGCAGCCCGGGTCACGCGAACACTGAAGCTTTCTTT; CDR3aa: CASSPGHANTEAFF
d_gene: NA; v_gene: TRBV2; j_gene: TRBJ2-7; abundance: NA; CDR3nt: TGTGCCAGCAGTGTGTATGGGGGCGAGCAGTACTTC; CDR3aa: CASSVYGGEQYF
d_gene: NA; v_gene: TRBV5-1; j_gene: TRBJ1-1; abundance: NA; CDR3nt: TGCGCCAGCAGCTTGGTCGGGGGCCAAAACACTGAAGCTTTCTTT; CDR3aa: CASSLVGGQNTEAFF
d_gene: NA; v_gene: TRBV9; j_gene: TRBJ1-2; abundance: NA; CDR3nt: TGTGCCAGCAGCGTGGGAGAAGGTCCTAACTATGGCTACACCTTC; CDR3aa: CASSVGEGPNYGYTF
d_gene: TRBD1; v_gene: TRBV4-1; j_gene: TRBJ1-6; abundance: NA; CDR3nt: TGCGCCAGCAGCCAAGATGGACAGGTGTATAATTCACCCCTCCACTTT; CDR3aa: CASSQDGQVYNSPLHF
d_gene: NA; v_gene: TRBV27; j_gene: TRBJ2-3; abundance: NA; CDR3nt: TGTGCCAGCAGTTTTAGGCGGGATACGCAGTATTTT; CDR3aa: CASSFRRDTQYF
d_gene: TRBD1; v_gene: TRBV27; j_gene: TRBJ1-3; abundance: NA; CDR3nt: TGTGCCAGCAGTCCCGGGACAGGGAGAGGTCAAAGGTCTGGAAACACCATATATTTT; CDR3aa: CASSPGTGRGQRSGNTIYF
d_gene: NA; v_gene: TRBV5-1; j_gene: TRBJ1-2; abundance: NA; CDR3nt: TGCGCCAGCAGCTTGGCCGTGACTTTTAACGGGGACTATGGCTACACCTTC; CDR3aa: CASSLAVTFNGDYGYTF
d_gene: TRBD1; v_gene: TRBV5-1; j_gene: TRBJ1-2; abundance: once; CDR3nt: TGCGCCAGCAGCATGTTCGACAGGGAGGATGGCTACACCTTC; CDR3aa: CASSMFDREDGYTF
d_gene: TRBD2; v_gene: TRBV7-9; j_gene: TRBJ2-1; abundance: NA; CDR3nt: TGTGCCAGCAGCTCTTTAGCGGGGGGGGATAATGAGCAGTTCTTC; CDR3aa: CASSSLAGGDNEQFF
d_gene: NA; v_gene: TRBV6-6; j_gene: TRBJ1-4; abundance: NA; CDR3nt: TGTGCCAGCATCAAACGAGGGGAGGAAAAACTGTTTTTT; CDR3aa: CASIKRGEEKLFF
d_gene: TRBD2; v_gene: TRBV5-1; j_gene: TRBJ2-3; abundance: NA; CDR3nt: TGCGCCAGCAGCCTCCTAGCGGCGGGAGATACGCAGTATTTT; CDR3aa: CASSLLAAGDTQYF
d_gene: NA; v_gene: TRBV27; j_gene: TRBJ1-1; abundance: NA; CDR3nt: TGTGCCAGCAGTCCTGTTCAGGGGATGAACACTGAAGCTTTCTTT; CDR3aa: CASSPVQGMNTEAFF
d_gene: NA; v_gene: TRBV2; j_gene: TRBJ1-5; abundance: NA; CDR3nt: TGTGCCAGCAGTACGGTGGAGGGCGGCCAGCCCCAGCATTTT; CDR3aa: CASSTVEGGQPQHF
d_gene: TRBD1; v_gene: TRBV10-1; j_gene: TRBJ2-2; abundance: NA; CDR3nt: TGCGCCAGCAGTCAAGCGCCGGGACAGGGGGTCACCGGGGAGCTGTTTTTT; CDR3aa: CASSQAPGQGVTGELFF
d_gene: NA; v_gene: TRBV7-2; j_gene: TRBJ2-2; abundance: NA; CDR3nt: TGTGCCAGCAGCTTAGAGTTGCTCGGGGAGCTGTTTTTT; CDR3aa: CASSLELLGELFF
d_gene: NA; v_gene: TRBV7-3; j_gene: TRBJ1-1; abundance: NA; CDR3nt: TGTGCCAGCAGCTTAACGTTGGCAGGGGCCCCGGGCACTGAAGCTTTCTTT; CDR3aa: CASSLTLAGAPGTEAFF
d_gene: NA; v_gene: TRBV5-1; j_gene: TRBJ2-4; abundance: NA; CDR3nt: TGCGCCAGCAGCTTGTTCCAGTCATCAGCCAAAAACATTCAGTACTTC; CDR3aa: CASSLFQSSAKNIQYF
d_gene: NA; v_gene: TRBV7-2; j_gene: TRBJ2-1; abundance: NA; CDR3nt: TGTGCCAGCAGCAGAGATAGCGGACGCTCCTACAATGAGCAGTTCTTC; CDR3aa: CASSRDSGRSYNEQFF
d_gene: NA; v_gene: TRBV7-2; j_gene: TRBJ1-1; abundance: NA; CDR3nt: TGTGCCAGCAGCCGGGGGCGACGGACTGAAGCTTTCTTT; CDR3aa: CASSRGRRTEAFF
d_gene: TRBD1; v_gene: TRBV4-2; j_gene: TRBJ1-1; abundance: NA; CDR3nt: TGTGCCAGCAGCCAAGTAGGGACAGAGAACACTGAAGCTTTCTTT; CDR3aa: CASSQVGTENTEAFF
d_gene: NA; v_gene: TRBV7-9; j_gene: TRBJ1-6; abundance: NA; CDR3nt: TGTGCCAGCAGACAGAATACACGGAACTATAATTCACCCCTCCACTTT; CDR3aa: CASRQNTRNYNSPLHF
d_gene: NA; v_gene: TRBV18; j_gene: TRBJ2-3; abundance: NA; CDR3nt: TGTGCCAGCTCCCGGGGGGCAGGAGATACGCAGTATTTT; CDR3aa: CASSRGAGDTQYF
d_gene: NA; v_gene: TRBV11-2; j_gene: TRBJ2-3; abundance: NA; CDR3nt: TGTGCCAGCAGTCTACTAGGCTTTGCAGATACGCAGTATTTT; CDR3aa: CASSLLGFADTQYF
d_gene: TRBD1; v_gene: TRBV6-1; j_gene: TRBJ2-7; abundance: NA; CDR3nt: TGTGCCAGCAGTGAATATGGGGGACAGGGGACCTACGAGCAGTACTTC; CDR3aa: CASSEYGGQGTYEQYF
d_gene: TRBD1; v_gene: TRBV29-1; j_gene: TRBJ2-2; abundance: NA; CDR3nt: TGCAGCGTTGCAACAGGGGGCACCGGGGAGCTGTTTTTT; CDR3aa: CSVATGGTGELFF
d_gene: NA; v_gene: TRBV5-6; j_gene: TRBJ2-5; abundance: NA; CDR3nt: TGTGCCAGCAGCTTGTGGAACTTTCCCCCGGGGAAGACCCAGTACTTC; CDR3aa: CASSLWNFPPGKTQYF
d_gene: TRBD1; v_gene: TRBV7-9; j_gene: TRBJ2-7; abundance: once; CDR3nt: TGTGCCAGCAGCTTAGTGAAGGGGGCGAGATACGAGCAGTACTTC; CDR3aa: CASSLVKGARYEQYF
d_gene: NA; v_gene: TRBV7-6; j_gene: TRBJ2-3; abundance: NA; CDR3nt: TGTGCCAGCAGCTTATCCAGCTCCCGGAGCACAGATACGCAGTATTTT; CDR3aa: CASSLSSSRSTDTQYF
d_gene: TRBD1; v_gene: TRBV9; j_gene: TRBJ2-3; abundance: NA; CDR3nt: TGTGCCAGCAGCGTAGCACAGGGGAGCTTTTCAGATACGCAGTATTTT; CDR3aa: CASSVAQGSFSDTQYF
d_gene: NA; v_gene: TRBV4-1; j_gene: TRBJ1-4; abundance: once; CDR3nt: TGCGCCAGCAGCCAAGGGCGCCAGCTTAATGAAAAACTGTTTTTT; CDR3aa: CASSQGRQLNEKLFF
d_gene: NA; v_gene: TRBV5-1; j_gene: TRBJ2-3; abundance: NA; CDR3nt: TGCGCCAGCAGCTTGATTTGGGGTACAGATACGCAGTATTTT; CDR3aa: CASSLIWGTDTQYF
d_gene: NA; v_gene: TRBV6-5; j_gene: TRBJ2-3; abundance: NA; CDR3nt: TGTGCCAGCAGTTACCGGGGTGTGGATACGCAGTATTTT; CDR3aa: CASSYRGVDTQYF
d_gene: NA; v_gene: TRBV7-2; j_gene: TRBJ2-5; abundance: NA; CDR3nt: TGTGCCACCCACTTTGCAGGATCAGAGACCCAGTACTTC; CDR3aa: CATHFAGSETQYF
d_gene: TRBD1; v_gene: TRBV5-5; j_gene: TRBJ2-7; abundance: NA; CDR3nt: TGTGCCAGCAGCTCGACAGGGGACAACTACGAGCAGTACTTC; CDR3aa: CASSSTGDNYEQYF
d_gene: NA; v_gene: TRBV7-8; j_gene: TRBJ2-2; abundance: NA; CDR3nt: TGTGCCAGCAGCCTCCGGGGTAACACCGGGGAGCTGTTTTTT; CDR3aa: CASSLRGNTGELFF
d_gene: NA; v_gene: TRBV18; j_gene: TRBJ2-5; abundance: NA; CDR3nt: TGTGCCAGCTCACCAAGGGGGGGACTCCAAGAGACCCAGTACTTC; CDR3aa: CASSPRGGLQETQYF
d_gene: NA; v_gene: TRBV30; j_gene: TRBJ2-2; abundance: NA; CDR3nt: TGTGCCTGGAGTACAGGGAACACCGGGGAGCTGTTTTTT; CDR3aa: CAWSTGNTGELFF
d_gene: TRBD1; v_gene: TRBV11-2; j_gene: TRBJ2-3; abundance: NA; CDR3nt: TGTGCCAGCAGCTTAAGCGGGGACAGGGCAGATACGCAGTATTTT; CDR3aa: CASSLSGDRADTQYF
d_gene: NA; v_gene: TRBV7-2; j_gene: TRBJ2-1; abundance: NA; CDR3nt: TGTGCCAGCAGCTTAGTCCTCCTAGCACTTGAGCAGTTCTTC; CDR3aa: CASSLVLLALEQFF
d_gene: NA; v_gene: TRBV28; j_gene: TRBJ1-3; abundance: NA; CDR3nt: TGTGCCAGCAGTTTAACGGCAGGCATCTCTGGAAACACCATATATTTT; CDR3aa: CASSLTAGISGNTIYF
d_gene: NA; v_gene: TRBV19; j_gene: TRBJ1-5; abundance: NA; CDR3nt: TGTGCCAGTGAGTGGGCAGGGAACAATCAGCCCCAGCATTTT; CDR3aa: CASEWAGNNQPQHF
d_gene: TRBD1; v_gene: TRBV27; j_gene: TRBJ1-6; abundance: NA; CDR3nt: TGTGCCAGCAGTTTATCGAGGACAGGGGGGAATTCACCCCTCCACTTT; CDR3aa: CASSLSRTGGNSPLHF
d_gene: NA; v_gene: TRBV2; j_gene: TRBJ2-1; abundance: NA; CDR3nt: TGTGCCAGCAGGACTGACCCCGGGACGAGATCCCTGAATGAGCAGTTCTTC; CDR3aa: CASRTDPGTRSLNEQFF